The rows below give T cell receptor beta chains drawn from one sample of a study of cytomegalovirus exposure and HLA in healthy donors. Generated by immunoSEQ multiplex PCR, the TCRdb table keeps only in-frame clones and is missing some. The data contain 150,000 to 200,000 clones, approximately 11% of them seen just once; the ten biggest clones take up about 7.8%. Material for sequencing was PBMCs. The receptor source for this set is a man aged 45-65 years in good health and CMV-seropositive. CDR3s include the opening cysteine and the closing phenylalanine or tryptophan. The order of the fields is J gene, D gene, V gene, clone size, CDR3 DNA, CDR3 protein. The D gene is left open where the match is weak. Where a row states a size, it is once, few, many or the class of an expanded clone; other rows omit it.

>TRBJ2-7|NA|TRBV12-2|NA
TGTGCAAGTCGTTTGAGAGGAGGCTCCAAGGGCGAGCAGTACTTC
CASRLRGGSKGEQYF
>TRBJ1-5|NA|TRBV15|few
TGTGCCACCACCCCAGGGAACGATCAGCCCCAGCATTTT
CATTPGNDQPQHF
>TRBJ2-2|NA|TRBV5-4|few
TGTGCCAGCAGTCAATCCTCCGGGACTCCGAACACCGGGGAGCTGTTTTTT
CASSQSSGTPNTGELFF
>TRBJ2-1|NA|TRBV19|NA
TGTGCCAGTAGTATAGGGTGGCGGTTTCATGAGCAGTTCTTC
CASSIGWRFHEQFF
>TRBJ2-5|NA|TRBV18|NA
TGTGCCAGCTCCCTGGACTCCCCCGCGGAGACCCAGTACTTC
CASSLDSPAETQYF
>TRBJ1-5|NA|TRBV15|NA
TGTGCCACCAGCAGACCATGGACAGCTGATAGCAATCAGCCCCAGCATTTT
CATSRPWTADSNQPQHF
>TRBJ1-2|TRBD1|TRBV16|few
TGTGCCAGCAGCCACCTCACAGGGGGCTACTATGGCTACACCTTC
CASSHLTGGYYGYTF
>TRBJ1-2|TRBD1|TRBV5-1|NA
TGCGCCAGCAGCCCCGACAGGGATGGCTACACCTTC
CASSPDRDGYTF
>TRBJ1-5|NA|TRBV7-2|few
TGTGCCAGCAGCTCCGAGTATAGCAATCAGCCCCAGCATTTT
CASSSEYSNQPQHF
>TRBJ2-2|NA|TRBV4-3|few
TGCGCCAGCAGCGCCGAACCCCAGACACTCGTGAACACCGGGGAGCTGTTTTTT
CASSAEPQTLVNTGELFF
>TRBJ1-5|TRBD1|TRBV7-8|NA
TGTGCCAGCAGCTCACGGACAGGGAGTATTATAATTCGGCCCCAGCATTTT
CASSSRTGSIIIRPQHF
>TRBJ1-2|TRBD1|TRBV28|few
TGTGCCAGCAGCGTTGACAGGGTTGATGGCTACACCTTC
CASSVDRVDGYTF
>TRBJ1-1|NA|TRBV5-1|NA
TGCGCCAGCAGCCCCTCCGGCCCGGGAAATGACCCTGAAGCTTTCTTT
CASSPSGPGNDPEAFF
>TRBJ2-4|TRBD1|TRBV6-1|NA
TGTGCCAGCAAGGAAGGGACAGGGGGCGCGGGCATTCAGTACTTC
CASKEGTGGAGIQYF
>TRBJ2-1|TRBD1|TRBV20-1|NA
TGCAGTGCCGAGAGGGACAGAAACCAGTTCTTC
CSAERDRNQFF
>TRBJ2-6|TRBD2|TRBV4-3|few
TGCGCCAGCAGCCCCCGGACTAGCGAGAGCTCTGGGGCCAACGTCCTGACTTTC
CASSPRTSESSGANVLTF
>TRBJ2-2|TRBD1|TRBV19|NA
TGTGCCAGCTCTCCACTCGGACAGGAGAACACCGGGGAGCTGTTTTTT
CASSPLGQENTGELFF
>TRBJ2-3|TRBD1|TRBV18|few
TGTGCCAGCTCACCAGGGACAGAGCCTAGCACAGATACGCAGTATTTT
CASSPGTEPSTDTQYF
>TRBJ2-7|TRBD1|TRBV30|few
TGTGCCTGGAGTGGGGACAGGGGCTCCTACGAGCAGTACTTC
CAWSGDRGSYEQYF
>TRBJ1-2|NA|TRBV11-3|NA
TGTGCCACCGGAAGCAGGGCCGATGGCTACACCTTC
CATGSRADGYTF
>TRBJ1-2|TRBD1|TRBV28|NA
TGTGCCAGCAGTTTTGGACAGGGTAACTATGGCTACACCTTC
CASSFGQGNYGYTF
>TRBJ1-6|NA|TRBV5-1|NA
TGCGCCAGCAGCTTGGTACAGGGAGATTCACCCCTCCACTTT
CASSLVQGDSPLHF
>TRBJ1-2|NA|TRBV7-9|few
TGTGCCAGCAGCCCAGGGAGGTATGGCTACACCTTC
CASSPGRYGYTF
>TRBJ2-1|NA|TRBV5-1|few
TGCGCCAGCAGCTTGGGCGACAGGACCTACAATGAGCAGTTCTTC
CASSLGDRTYNEQFF
>TRBJ1-2|NA|TRBV10-3|NA
TGTGCCATCAGTGGAGGAGGGGACGGCTACACCTTC
CAISGGGDGYTF
>TRBJ1-1|NA|TRBV10-1|few
TGCGCCAGCAGAACAGGGATCAACACTGAAGCTTTCTTT
CASRTGINTEAFF
>TRBJ1-1|NA|TRBV5-6|few
TGTGCCAGCAGCTTACTCAACCGAAACACTGAAGCTTTCTTT
CASSLLNRNTEAFF
>TRBJ1-2|TRBD1|TRBV30|few
TGTGCCTGGAGTTCGGATGGCGGGACAGGGCTTTTCTATGGCTACACCTTC
CAWSSDGGTGLFYGYTF
>TRBJ2-3|NA|TRBV27|NA
TGTGCCAGCAGTCCCCACAGAGTGGCCGCTAGCACAGATACGCAGTATTTT
CASSPHRVAASTDTQYF
>TRBJ2-3|TRBD1|TRBV18|NA
TGTGCCAGCTCAGCTTGGACAGGGAGCACAGATACGCAGTATTTT
CASSAWTGSTDTQYF
>TRBJ2-7|NA|TRBV5-4|few
TGTGCCAGCAGGCAGGGGCCTAGTGATTCCGAGCAGTACTTC
CASRQGPSDSEQYF
>TRBJ1-2|TRBD1|TRBV25-1|few
TGTGCCAGCAGTGAATATCTCACCAGGGGGCAATCTGGCTACACCTTC
CASSEYLTRGQSGYTF
>TRBJ2-3|NA|TRBV5-1|few
TGCGCCAGCAGCGCCTTAGCGGTTAGCACAGATACGCAGTATTTT
CASSALAVSTDTQYF
>TRBJ2-3|TRBD2|TRBV5-6|NA
TGTGCCAGCAGCTTGGCCGGGAGCGGGGGTACAGATACGCAGTATTTT
CASSLAGSGGTDTQYF
>TRBJ2-1|TRBD2|TRBV19|few
TGTGCCAGTAGTATAGGGGGAGGGATAACTGAGCAGTTCTTC
CASSIGGGITEQFF
>TRBJ2-3|TRBD2|TRBV9|few
TGTGCCAGCAGCGTAGGGGCTAGCGGGGGGGGAGCAGATACGCAGTATTTT
CASSVGASGGGADTQYF
>TRBJ2-5|TRBD1|TRBV7-7|few
TGTGCTAGCAGCCGGACAGGGGAAGGGGAGACCCAGTACTTC
CASSRTGEGETQYF